This T cell receptor beta chain was captured by sequencing in a study of shared clonotypes between healthy human individuals (dated by TCRdb to the early 2020s). Regarding the research as a whole: A couple of women and a few men aged 18 to 49 years were included in the cohort. For each donor, CD4 naive and CD4 memory were each given three plates, CD8 naive was given two plates, and CD8 memory was given one plate. Libraries were prepared and TCR repertoires were sequenced by different laboratories using diverse techniques, in order to increase sequencing depth and limit assay-specific biases. Between about 0.85 and 8.9 billion PBMCs per donor were obtained by leukapheresis. To estimate repertoire size and how much clonotypes are shared between individuals, the study performed deep sequencing of blood TCR repertoires from roughly five healthy adults. What the work shows at the level of the full study, not this receptor alone: Pairwise subsampling indicated that sequencing depth was expected to affect the degree of clonotype sharing among donors. Larger estimated clonotype richness was generally found for naive subsets than for memory subsets. Roughly 5% of naive CD4, 3% to 3.5% of naive CD8, about 2.5% of memory CD4, and about 0.4% of memory CD8 clonotypes were shared across several donors. Clonotypes shared by all four sorted-subset donors showed higher generation probabilities than non-shared clonotypes. Because the study included only a small number of donors, the genetic and exposure-history diversity represented was limited. Even with the large sequencing depth, rarefaction of the sorted-subset datasets indicated that sequencing was incomplete. Only blood was sampled, and tissue TCR repertoires likely differ from those in blood.

Donors were healthy HIV-negative adults with no recently reported acute infections or vaccinations. Only Caucasian adults living in Nashville, Tennessee, USA were represented among the donors. CD4+ T cells were enriched through magnetic negative selection, after which naive cells were positively selected on CD45RA and the remaining negative fraction served as the memory subset. Blood was collected by leukapheresis, and PBMCs were isolated by Ficoll-Histopaque density gradient centrifugation and then cryopreserved in liquid nitrogen vapor phase. Purity and quantity of every magnetically sorted T cell population were checked by analytical flow cytometry. Each sorted fraction had its genomic DNA isolated and then quantified by UV absorbance on a Nanodrop 2000c. Using the deep immunoSEQ assay, multiplex PCR amplified TCR CDR3 regions from genomic DNA. For each cell subset, the extracted genomic DNA was distributed evenly across all wells of several immunoSEQ 96-well plates, and each plate served as one replicate. For sorted subsets, 200 to 250 ng of genomic DNA, equivalent to 25,000 to 35,000 T cell genomes, went into each replicate PCR. Purified libraries were measured with a Qubit 3.0 fluorometer, size-checked on a Bioanalyzer 2100, and measured again with the KAPA Library Quantification kit. Each immunoSEQ 96-well plate was sequenced on its own single-read 150-cycle Illumina NextSeq 550 flow cell. Under the source paper's analysis protocol: The immunoSEQ output contained only junctional sequences without quality scores, so filtering could not match that applied to full-length reads. To assign V/J genes and CDR3, sequences were annotated using PyIR, a Python wrapper for IgBLAST v1.9, with IMGT germline references. Any read was removed if the V/J assignment was weak (E-value above 1e-6), the CDR3 was missing, or the read contained stop codons, out-of-frame junctions, or ambiguous translated residues. A V3J clonotype was defined by an identical inferred V gene, J gene, and CDR3 amino acid sequence. Percentage overlap between repertoires was computed as shared unique clonotypes divided by the size of the smaller repertoire. Repertoire richness was assessed with RTK rarefaction, the Chao1 estimator, and Recon v2.1 estimates of unobserved clonotypes. For all TCRbeta clonotypes obtained by the gDNA method from four donors, generation probabilities were computed with OLGA. TCRdb stores this immuneACCESS table with in-frame sequences only. Part of the clones is absent; in the studies checked, under half of the shortfall reflects unresolved V genes, and no reason is known for the rest. V, J and clone size are those of that table, while D and trimming were read from the DNA. Across this sample there are about 1.5 million clones, with roughly 96% seen only once. The ten largest clones represent approximately 1.1% of the sample.

Concerning this clone itself: The target of this receptor is not known. No much larger clonotype is one base removed from it; base qualities were not supplied.

In the germline V gene (reference sequence), CDR1 corresponds to SEHNR and CDR2 to FQNEAQ. V is reduced by 5 bases and J by 1 base, leaving a spacing of 26 bases between them. The CDR3 has 19 amino acids, counting the end cysteine and phenylalanine. The only DNA kept is the CDR3, 57 bases in frame from the first base. The rearrangement combines TRBV7-9 with TRBJ1-1; TRBD1 is a possible D gene, resting on 6 matching bases. This TCR was sampled from a man aged 30 to 45 in good health. The sample comprised naive CD4+ T cells sorted from blood. What this sample's cell subset or site label stands for: CD45RA+ positively selected. The CDR3 region has the sequence CASSPTIQGLGLPNTEAFF. The nucleotide sequence is given as TGTGCCAGCAGCCCAACTATACAGGGTTTAGGACTTCCGAACACTGAAGCTTTCTTT.